The entry below gives a single T cell receptor (beta chain) sequence along with its context. No antigen is known for it. This CDR3 contains 13 residues. CDR1 and CDR2 from the germline V gene are SQVTM and ANQGSEA. V trimming: 4 bases; J trimming: 4 bases; junction bases outside the gene matches: 3. TCRdb ran MiXCR on the reads and lists one entry per CDR3 protein. Among about 68,000 distinct CDR3 sequences listed, approximately 22% were seen once. This sample was included in a study of T cell repertoires in cytomegalovirus infection. The sequenced sample consisted of PBMCs, sequenced either directly or after in vitro stimulation (not recorded which). The sequence was obtained from a human donor in good health (CMV status not recorded). Some clones in this sample may be carry-over from other donors' samples. The rearrangement joins TRBV29-1 to TRBJ1-5, with 8 bases lining up with TRBD1. The CDR3 loop reads CSVGGQGNQPQHF. The CDR3 region has the DNA TGCAGCGTTGGAGGACAGGGAAATCAGCCCCAGCATTTT. The full variable domain, with the rest looked up from reference TRBV29-1 and TRBJ1-5, is SAVISQKPSRDICQRGTSLTIQCQVDSQVTMMFWYRQQPGQSLTLIATANQGSEATYESGFVIDKFPISRPNLTFSTLTVSNMSPEDSSIYLCSVGGQGNQPQHFGDGTRLSIL.